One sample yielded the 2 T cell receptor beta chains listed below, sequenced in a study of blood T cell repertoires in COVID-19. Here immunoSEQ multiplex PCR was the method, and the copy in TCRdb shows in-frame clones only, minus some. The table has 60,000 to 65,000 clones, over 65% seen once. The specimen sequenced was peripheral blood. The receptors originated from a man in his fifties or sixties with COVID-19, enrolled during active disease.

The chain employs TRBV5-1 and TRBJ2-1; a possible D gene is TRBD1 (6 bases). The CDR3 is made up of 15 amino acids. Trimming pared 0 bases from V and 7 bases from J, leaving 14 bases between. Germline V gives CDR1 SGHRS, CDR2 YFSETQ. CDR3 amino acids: CASSLVGSGANEQFF. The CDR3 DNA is TGCGCCAGCAGCTTGGTAGGGTCAGGGGCTAATGAGCAGTTCTTC.

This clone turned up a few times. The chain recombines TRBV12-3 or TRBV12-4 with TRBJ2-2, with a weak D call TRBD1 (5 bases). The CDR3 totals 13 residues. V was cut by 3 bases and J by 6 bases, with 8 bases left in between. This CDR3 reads CASSLAGPGELFF. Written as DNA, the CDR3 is TGTGCCAGCAGTTTGGCAGGGCCCGGGGAGCTGTTTTTT.